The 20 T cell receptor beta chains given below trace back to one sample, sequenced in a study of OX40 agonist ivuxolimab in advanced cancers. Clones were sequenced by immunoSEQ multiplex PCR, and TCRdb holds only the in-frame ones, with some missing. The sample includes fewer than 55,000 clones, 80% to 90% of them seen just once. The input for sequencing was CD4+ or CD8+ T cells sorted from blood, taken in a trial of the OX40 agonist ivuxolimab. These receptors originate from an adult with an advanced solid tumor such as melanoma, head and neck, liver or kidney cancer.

The CDR3 spells CASRRDTLGEAFF. CDR3 coding DNA: TGTGCCAGCAGGCGGGACACTCTGGGTGAAGCTTTCTTT. V is TRBV6-5 and J is TRBJ1-1; possible D gene TRBD1, 6 bases. CDR1 and CDR2 (germline): MNHEY, SVGAGI. V lost 6 bases to trimming and J lost 7 bases, with 15 bases between them. This CDR3 region has 13 residues.

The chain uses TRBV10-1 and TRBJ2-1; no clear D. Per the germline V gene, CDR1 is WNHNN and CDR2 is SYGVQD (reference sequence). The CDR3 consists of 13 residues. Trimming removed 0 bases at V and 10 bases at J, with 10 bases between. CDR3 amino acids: CASSESQFREQFF. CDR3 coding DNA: TGCGCCAGCAGTGAGTCGCAATTTCGCGAGCAGTTCTTC.

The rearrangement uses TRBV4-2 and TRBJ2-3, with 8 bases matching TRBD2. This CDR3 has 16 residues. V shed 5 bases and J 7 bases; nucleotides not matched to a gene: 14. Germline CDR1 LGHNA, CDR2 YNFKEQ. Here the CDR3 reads CASSSSGTRVVNTQYF. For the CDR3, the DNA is TGTGCCAGCAGCTCATCCGGGACTAGGGTGGTGAATACGCAGTATTTT.

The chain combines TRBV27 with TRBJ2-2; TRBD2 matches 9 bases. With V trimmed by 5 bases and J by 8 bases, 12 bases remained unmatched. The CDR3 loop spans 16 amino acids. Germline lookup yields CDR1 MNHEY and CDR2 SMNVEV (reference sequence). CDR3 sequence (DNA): TGTGCCAGCAGTGCCCTAGCGGGACCTACTCGGGGGGAGCTGTTTTTT. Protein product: CASSALAGPTRGELFF.

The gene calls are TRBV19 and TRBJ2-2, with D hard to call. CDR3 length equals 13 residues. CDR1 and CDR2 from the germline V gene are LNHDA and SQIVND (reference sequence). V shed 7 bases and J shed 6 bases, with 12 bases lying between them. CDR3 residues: CASISRRSGELFF. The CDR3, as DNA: TGTGCCAGTATTTCTCGGAGATCCGGGGAGCTGTTTTTT.

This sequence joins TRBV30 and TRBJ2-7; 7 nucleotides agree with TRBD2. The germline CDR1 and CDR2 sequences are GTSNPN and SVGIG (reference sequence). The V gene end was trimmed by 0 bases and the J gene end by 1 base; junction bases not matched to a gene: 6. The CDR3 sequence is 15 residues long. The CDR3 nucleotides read TGTGCCTGGAGTGTTCCGAGCGGGATATCCTACGAGCAGTACTTC. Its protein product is CAWSVPSGISYEQYF. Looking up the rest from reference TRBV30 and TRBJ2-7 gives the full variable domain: SQTIHQWPATLVQPVGSPLSLECTVEGTSNPNLYWYRQAAGRGLQLLFYSVGIGQISSEVPQNLSASRPQDRQFILSSKKLLLSDSGFYLCAWSVPSGISYEQYFGPGTRLTVT.

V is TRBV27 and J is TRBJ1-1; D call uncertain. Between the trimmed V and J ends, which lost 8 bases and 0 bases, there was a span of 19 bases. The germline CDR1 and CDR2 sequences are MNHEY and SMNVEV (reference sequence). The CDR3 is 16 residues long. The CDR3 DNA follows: TGTGCCAGCCGCGCGGGCTCCCCGGGGATGAACACTGAAGCTTTCTTT. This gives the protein CASRAGSPGMNTEAFF.

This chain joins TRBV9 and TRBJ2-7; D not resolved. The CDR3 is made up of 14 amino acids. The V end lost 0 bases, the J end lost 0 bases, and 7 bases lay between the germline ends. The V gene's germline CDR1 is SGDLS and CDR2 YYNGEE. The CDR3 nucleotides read TGTGCCAGCAGCGTAGCAAGGAACTCCTACGAGCAGTACTTC. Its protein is CASSVARNSYEQYF.

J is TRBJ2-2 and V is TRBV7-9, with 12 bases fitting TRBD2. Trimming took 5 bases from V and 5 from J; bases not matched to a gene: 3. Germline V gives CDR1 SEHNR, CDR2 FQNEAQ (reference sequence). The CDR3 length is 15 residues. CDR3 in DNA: TGTGCCAGCAGCACGACTAGCGGGGGAACCGGGGAGCTGTTTTTT. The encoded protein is CASSTTSGGTGELFF.

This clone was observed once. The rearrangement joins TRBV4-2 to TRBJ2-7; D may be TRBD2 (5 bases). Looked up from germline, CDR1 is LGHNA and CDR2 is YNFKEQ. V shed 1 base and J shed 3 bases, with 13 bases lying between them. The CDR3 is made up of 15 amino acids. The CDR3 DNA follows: TGTGCCAGCAGCCAAGTTTCCCAGGCGGGCTACGAGCAGTACTTC. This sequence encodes CASSQVSQAGYEQYF.

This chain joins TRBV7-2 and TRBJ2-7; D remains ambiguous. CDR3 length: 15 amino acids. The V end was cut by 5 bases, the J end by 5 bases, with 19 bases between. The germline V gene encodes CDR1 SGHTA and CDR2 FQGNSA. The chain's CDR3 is CASSPLGPPKDEQYF. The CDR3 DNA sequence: TGTGCCAGCAGCCCCCTCGGACCCCCCAAGGACGAGCAGTACTTC.

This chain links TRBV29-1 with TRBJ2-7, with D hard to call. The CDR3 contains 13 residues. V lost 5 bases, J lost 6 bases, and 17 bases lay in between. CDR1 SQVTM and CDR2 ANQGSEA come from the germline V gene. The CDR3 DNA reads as TGCAGCGTTCGGATTTCTGGAGCCGGCGAGCAGTACTTC. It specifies CSVRISGAGEQYF.

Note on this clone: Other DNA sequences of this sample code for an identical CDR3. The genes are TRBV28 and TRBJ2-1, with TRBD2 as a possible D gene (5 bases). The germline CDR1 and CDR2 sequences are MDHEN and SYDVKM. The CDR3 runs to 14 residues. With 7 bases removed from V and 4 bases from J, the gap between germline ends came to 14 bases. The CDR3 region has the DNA TGTGCCAGCAATCTAGGACTCGGGTACAATGAGCAGTTCTTC. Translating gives CASNLGLGYNEQFF.

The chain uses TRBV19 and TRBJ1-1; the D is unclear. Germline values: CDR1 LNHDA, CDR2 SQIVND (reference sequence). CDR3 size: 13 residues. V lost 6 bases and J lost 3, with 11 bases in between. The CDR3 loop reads CASSRTRYTEAFF. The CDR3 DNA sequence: TGTGCCAGTAGCCGAACACGATACACTGAAGCTTTCTTT.

This chain's CDR3 is CASKTSGGVETQYF. CDR3 sequence (DNA): TGTGCCAGCAAGACTAGCGGGGGGGTTGAGACCCAGTACTTC. The rearrangement joins TRBV7-2 to TRBJ2-5; 14 bases agree with TRBD2. Germline V gives CDR1 SGHTA, CDR2 FQGNSA. The V and J ends lost 7 bases and 5 bases, in that order; junction bases with no gene match: 3. The CDR3 is 14 amino acids.

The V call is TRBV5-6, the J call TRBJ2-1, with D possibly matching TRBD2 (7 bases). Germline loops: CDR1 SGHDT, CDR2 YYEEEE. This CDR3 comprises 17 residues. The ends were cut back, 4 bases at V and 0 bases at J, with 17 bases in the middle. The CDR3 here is CASSTLGGLSSYNEQFF. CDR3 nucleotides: TGTGCCAGCAGCACCTTGGGGGGGCTAAGCTCCTACAATGAGCAGTTCTTC.

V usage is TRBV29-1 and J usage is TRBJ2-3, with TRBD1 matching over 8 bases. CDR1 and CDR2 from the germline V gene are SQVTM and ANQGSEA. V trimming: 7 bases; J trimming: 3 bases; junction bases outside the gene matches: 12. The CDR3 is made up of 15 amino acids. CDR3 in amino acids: CSGTYRGVGTDTQYF. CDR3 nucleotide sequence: TGCAGCGGGACTTACAGGGGGGTCGGGACAGATACGCAGTATTTT.

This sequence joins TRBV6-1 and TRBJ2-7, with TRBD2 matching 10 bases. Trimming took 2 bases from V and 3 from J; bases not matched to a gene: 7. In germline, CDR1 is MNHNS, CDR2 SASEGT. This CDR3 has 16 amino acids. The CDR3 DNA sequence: TGTGCCAGCAGTGAAAGACTAGCGGGTGAAGTCTACGAGCAGTACTTC. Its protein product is CASSERLAGEVYEQYF.

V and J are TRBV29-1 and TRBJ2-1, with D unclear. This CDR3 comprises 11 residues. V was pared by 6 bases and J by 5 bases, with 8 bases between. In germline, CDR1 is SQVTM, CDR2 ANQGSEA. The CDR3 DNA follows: TGCAGCGTCCCGAAACACAATGAGCAGTTCTTC. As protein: CSVPKHNEQFF.

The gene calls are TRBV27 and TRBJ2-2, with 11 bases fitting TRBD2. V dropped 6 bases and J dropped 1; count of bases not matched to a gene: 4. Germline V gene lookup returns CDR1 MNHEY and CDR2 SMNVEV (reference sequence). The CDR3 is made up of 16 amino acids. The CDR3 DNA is TGTGCCAGCAGCCGACTAGCGGGACTGAACACCGGGGAGCTGTTTTTT. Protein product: CASSRLAGLNTGELFF.